This TCR beta chain was profiled in a study of glioma-infiltrating T cells after dendritic cell vaccination. Study summary: Dendritic cell vaccination trial patients had either newly diagnosed or recurrent glioblastoma. At biweekly intervals, patients got three intradermal dendritic cell vaccine injections. General study findings and limits: Only a small number of patients had complete blood and tumor samples.

CDR1 and CDR2 from the germline V gene are SGHVS and FQNEAQ. The V end lost 1 base, the J end lost 2 bases, and 6 bases lay between the germline ends. CDR3 length: 13 amino acids. Clones were read by immunoSEQ multiplex PCR, and TCRdb kept only the in-frame ones, dropping some. Of tens of thousands of clones in the sample, roughly 80% are singletons; the top ten hold approximately 14%. Time point denoted: after dendritic cell vaccination, including at tumor progression/relapse. Fresh-frozen tumor tissue and more than two years of survival data were available for all. Of note for this clone: Antigen unknown.

The sample here was blood, taken after dendritic cell vaccination. The TCR comes from a human donor with glioblastoma. This chain uses TRBV7-8 with TRBJ2-7; no clear D gene. The CDR3 DNA follows: TGTGCCAGCAGCTTAGACCTAGCCTACGAGCAGTACTTC. This codes for CASSLDLAYEQYF.